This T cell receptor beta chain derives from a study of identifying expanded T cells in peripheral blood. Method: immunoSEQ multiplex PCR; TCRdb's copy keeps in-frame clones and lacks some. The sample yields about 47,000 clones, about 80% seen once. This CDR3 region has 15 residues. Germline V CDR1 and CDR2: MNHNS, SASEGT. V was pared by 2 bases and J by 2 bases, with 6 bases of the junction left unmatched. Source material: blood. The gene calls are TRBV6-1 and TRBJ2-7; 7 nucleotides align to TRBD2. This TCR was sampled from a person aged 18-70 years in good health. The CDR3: CASSESGAGPYEQYV. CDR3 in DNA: TGTGCCAGCAGTGAAAGCGGGGCCGGACCCTACGAGCAGTACGTC.